These T cell receptor beta chains were read from a single sample in a study of cytomegalovirus exposure and HLA in healthy donors. The repertoire was sequenced with immunoSEQ multiplex PCR; TCRdb's copy has only in-frame clones and lacks some. Altogether 150,000 to 200,000 clones are present, approximately 80% being singletons, with the ten largest covering about 1.6%. Sequenced input: PBMCs. Source of these receptors: a man younger than 30 in good health and CMV-seronegative. The CDR3 runs from the conserved cysteine through the conserved F or W.

V gene	J gene	CDR3 protein
TRBV7-9	TRBJ2-7	CASSPGQSYEQYF
TRBV6-1	TRBJ2-2	CASSERWQGAGELFF
TRBV7-9	TRBJ2-2	CASSSGGVVWLFF
TRBV27	TRBJ1-5	CASSPTPDQRLGQVGQPQHF
TRBV11-2	TRBJ2-7	CASRFSGGSEQYF
TRBV7-3	TRBJ1-3	CASSLGQGAGNTIYF
TRBV5-1	TRBJ2-7	CASSFSPGQGRYEQYF
TRBV9	TRBJ2-1	CASSVELAGGREQFF
TRBV28	TRBJ1-6	CASSFSPPGHSNSPLHF
TRBV6-1	TRBJ2-5	CASSLGLAGAETQYF
TRBV6-5	TRBJ1-2	CASSYTGQGNYGYTF
TRBV11-3	TRBJ2-7	CASSLAPRNEQYF
TRBV11-2	TRBJ1-6	CASSLVRGINSPLHF
TRBV21-1	TRBJ2-7	CASSRPGDDWGGSYEQYF
TRBV25-1	TRBJ2-1	CASSDKAGGQSDEQFF
TRBV10-2	TRBJ1-5	CASSESGGENQPQHF
TRBV6-1	TRBJ2-1	CASRGAGGPYNEQFF
TRBV6-5	TRBJ2-7	CASSYTGSYEQYF
TRBV9	TRBJ2-7	CASSVDRVDEQYF
TRBV5-1	TRBJ2-7	CASSPSYEQYF
TRBV6-1	TRBJ2-7	CASSESGRGRRLVEQYF
TRBV28	TRBJ2-5	CASTLNEATQYF
TRBV6-1	TRBJ2-3	CASSEASPGIDTQYF
TRBV2	TRBJ2-2	CASKGGLGTGELFF
TRBV5-1	TRBJ1-1	CASSSGPGQGGPEAFF
TRBV6-1	TRBJ1-2	CASSPGLANYGYTF
TRBV6-6	TRBJ1-1	CASRRTDEAFF
TRBV5-4	TRBJ2-1	CASSSYNEQFF
TRBV27	TRBJ1-6	CASSSQTGVNNSPLHF
TRBV19	TRBJ2-7	CASRRTYEQYF
TRBV18	TRBJ2-5	CASSPQASSGETQYF
TRBV2	TRBJ2-1	CASTMTGGSGLSYNEQFF
TRBV9	TRBJ2-3	CASKGDTQYF
TRBV19	TRBJ2-3	CASSDLAGVDDTQYF
TRBV6-5	TRBJ1-2	CASRAGGNYGYTF
TRBV5-1	TRBJ2-7	CASSVNPGQGHYEQYF
TRBV2	TRBJ2-6	CASSARSGANVLTF
TRBV6-5	TRBJ2-3	CASRRGDTQYF
TRBV5-1	TRBJ2-7	CASSSGPGSYEQYF
TRBV2	TRBJ2-3	CASRHGSGSPSTDTQYF
TRBV29-1	TRBJ2-7	CSVEVLRQGVSSYEQYF
TRBV5-8	TRBJ1-5	CASSSQGANQPQHF
TRBV5-8	TRBJ1-1	CASSLRPGAMNTEAFF
TRBV6-1	TRBJ2-2	CASSQPGRGTGELFF
TRBV19	TRBJ2-5	CASSGADGETQYF
TRBV7-8	TRBJ1-4	CASSLRGRVGPNEKLFF
TRBV7-9	TRBJ2-5	CASSLDGGPETQYF
TRBV5-8	TRBJ2-5	CASSLGEGGAETQYF